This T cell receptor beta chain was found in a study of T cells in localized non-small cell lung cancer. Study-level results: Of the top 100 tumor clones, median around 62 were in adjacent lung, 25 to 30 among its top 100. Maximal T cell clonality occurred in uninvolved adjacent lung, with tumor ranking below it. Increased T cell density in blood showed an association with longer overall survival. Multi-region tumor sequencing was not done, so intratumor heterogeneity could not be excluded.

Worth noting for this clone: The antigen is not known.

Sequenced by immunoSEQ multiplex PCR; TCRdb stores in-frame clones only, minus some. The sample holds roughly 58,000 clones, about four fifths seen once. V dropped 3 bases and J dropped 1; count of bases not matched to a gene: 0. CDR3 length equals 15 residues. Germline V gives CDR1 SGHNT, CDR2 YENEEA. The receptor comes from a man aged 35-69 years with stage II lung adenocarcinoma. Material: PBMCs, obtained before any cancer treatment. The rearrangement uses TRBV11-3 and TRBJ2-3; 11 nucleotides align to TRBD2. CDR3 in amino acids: CASSLTSGGTDTQYF. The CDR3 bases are TGTGCCAGCAGCTTGACTAGCGGGGGCACAGATACGCAGTATTTT.